Following are 13 T cell receptor beta chains from one sample sequenced in a study of graft-versus-host responses after intestinal transplantation. Libraries were prepared by immunoSEQ multiplex PCR; TCRdb keeps only in-frame clonotypes and omits some of them. The sample shows tens of thousands of clones, roughly nine tenths of them seen only once. What these receptors recognize is not known. The sample was unstimulated CD4+ T cells sorted from spleen or lymph node cells, taken before intestinal transplant. Receptors originate from a human donor who received an intestinal transplant.

The chain has TRBV15 and TRBJ1-2, with 9 bases that match TRBD1. CDR3 size: 14 residues. J was trimmed by 7 bases and V by 0 bases; bases with no gene match: 3. From germline, CDR1 is LNHNV and CDR2 YYDKDF (reference sequence). The CDR3 here is CATSRDADRGGYTF. The CDR3 bases are TGTGCCACCAGCAGAGATGCGGACAGGGGTGGCTACACCTTC. The full variable domain, with the rest looked up from reference TRBV15 and TRBJ1-2, is DAMVIQNPRYQVTQFGKPVTLSCSQTLNHNVMYWYQQKSSQAPKLLFHYYDKDFNNEADTPDNFQSRRPNTSFCFLDIRSPGLGDTAMYLCATSRDADRGGYTFGSGTRLTVV.

The chain carries TRBV11-2 and TRBJ1-2; TRBD1 aligns across 7 bases. After removal of 8 bases from V and 8 bases from J, the junction contained 23 bases not matched to a gene. This CDR3 region has 17 residues. Germline values: CDR1 SGHAT, CDR2 FQNNGV. The CDR3 region is CASATDRARGLYRGYTF. The CDR3 DNA sequence: TGTGCCAGCGCGACCGACAGGGCACGGGGACTCTATAGGGGCTACACCTTC. The full variable domain, completed using reference TRBV11-2 and TRBJ1-2, is EAGVAQSPRYKIIEKRQSVAFWCNPISGHATLYWYQQILGQGPKLLIQFQNNGVVDDSQLPKDRFSAERLKGVDSTLKIQPAKLEDSAVYLCASATDRARGLYRGYTFGSGTRLTVV.

V and J are TRBV28 and TRBJ1-2; D possibly corresponds to TRBD1 (5 bases). The CDR3 is made up of 16 amino acids. CDR1 and CDR2 from the germline V gene are MDHEN and SYDVKM. Trimming took off 4 bases at V and 5 bases at J, with 20 bases between the two ends. This chain's CDR3 is CASSSPSVGGRYGYTF. In nucleotides, the CDR3 is TGTGCCAGCAGTTCCCCCTCCGTGGGGGGTCGGTATGGCTACACCTTC.

CDR3 DNA sequence: TGTGCCAGCAGGCAGGGGTATAATTCACCCCTCCACTTT. This codes for CASRQGYNSPLHF. The chain uses TRBV28 and TRBJ1-6; D might be TRBD1 (6 bases). Germline values: CDR1 MDHEN, CDR2 SYDVKM. With 6 bases removed from V and 4 bases from J, the gap between germline ends came to 7 bases. This CDR3 is built from 13 residues.

The chain couples TRBV9 to TRBJ1-4; D is uncertain. This CDR3 contains 16 residues. Trimming stripped 4 bases from V and 0 bases from J, with 13 bases between. Germline CDR1 SGDLS, CDR2 YYNGEE. CDR3 sequence (DNA): TGTGCCAGCAGCCCGGGAGACGTTGCAACTAATGAAAAACTGTTTTTT. It is translated as CASSPGDVATNEKLFF.

The genes are TRBV10-3 and TRBJ2-7, with 8 positions matching TRBD2. V lost 7 bases, J lost 9 bases, and 14 bases stayed unmatched. Germline CDR1 is ENHRY and CDR2 is SYGVKD. The CDR3 extends over 14 amino acids. CDR3 protein: CAITEGGRAGGQYF. CDR3 sequence (DNA): TGTGCCATCACGGAGGGCGGCCGGGCGGGGGGGCAGTACTTC.

The V gene is TRBV27, the J gene TRBJ2-3; 12 bases fit TRBD2. There are 15 residues in the CDR3. From germline, CDR1 is MNHEY and CDR2 SMNVEV (reference sequence). Trimming removed 8 bases from V and 3 bases from J; junction bases left unmatched: 6. The CDR3 is CASSPGLAGTDTQYF. The CDR3 coding sequence is TGTGCCAGCTCACCCGGACTAGCGGGAACAGATACGCAGTATTTT.

The chain links TRBV28 to TRBJ2-3; the D gene is possibly TRBD1 (6 bases). Trimming shortened V by 2 bases and J by 2 bases, and 8 bases separated the two germline ends. Germline CDR1 MDHEN, CDR2 SYDVKM. The CDR3 loop spans 14 amino acids. CDR3 DNA: TGTGCCAGCAGTTTAGGGGGCTCCACAGATACGCAGTATTTT. Its translation is CASSLGGSTDTQYF.

This clone was picked up one time. This chain connects TRBV9 to TRBJ1-2, with D perhaps matching TRBD1 (5 bases). V lost 0 bases and J lost 4, with 10 bases in between. The CDR3 sequence is 14 residues long. Germline CDR1 reads SGDLS; CDR2 reads YYNGEE. CDR3 residues: CASSVGGGSYGYTF. DNA for the CDR3: TGTGCCAGCAGCGTAGGGGGGGGGAGCTATGGCTACACCTTC. The complete variable domain, with remaining parts taken from reference TRBV9 and TRBJ1-2, reads DSGVTQTPKHLITATGQRVTLRCSPRSGDLSVYWYQQSLDQGLQFLIQYYNGEERAKGNILERFSAQQFPDLHSELNLSSLELGDSALYFCASSVGGGSYGYTFGSGTRLTVV.

The CDR3 loop reads CASSLTLTSGLYNEQFF. The CDR3 bases are TGTGCCAGCAGCCTCACTCTAACTAGCGGGCTTTACAATGAGCAGTTCTTC. The chain is built from TRBV9 and TRBJ2-1; 9 bases are a match to TRBD2. The CDR3 consists of 17 residues. J lost 4 bases, V lost 4 bases, and 12 bases had no gene match. CDR1 and CDR2 from the germline V gene are SGDLS and YYNGEE.

A few counts support this clone. J is TRBJ2-5 and V is TRBV9; unclear D gene. Matching the DNA end better, TRBJ2-7 makes the J call doubtful. The germline CDR1 and CDR2 sequences are SGDLS and YYNGEE. The CDR3 is made up of 15 amino acids. The DNA for the CDR3 is TGTGCCAGCAGCGTAGGCGGTATGAATTCCTACGAGCAGTACTTC. Residues: CASSVGGMNSYEQYF.

The rearrangement uses TRBV2 and TRBJ1-1, with 7 bases fitting TRBD1. CDR1 is SNHLY and CDR2 is FYNNEI in the germline V gene. The CDR3 loop spans 14 amino acids. Trimming at V came to 1 base and at J to 1 base, leaving 0 bases not matched to a gene. The CDR3 DNA is TGTGCCAGCAGTGAAGAGGGGGCGAACACTGAAGCTTTCTTT. Its translation is CASSEEGANTEAFF.

The V gene is TRBV19, the J gene TRBJ2-1; the match to TRBD2 covers 10 bases. This CDR3 has 16 amino acids. The V gene's germline CDR1 is LNHDA and CDR2 SQIVND (reference sequence). The V segment lost 2 bases and the J segment 7 bases; nucleotides outside the gene matches: 8. CDR3 sequence: CASSIRVAGGVNEQFF. The CDR3 DNA reads TGTGCCAGTAGTATAAGGGTAGCGGGAGGTGTGAATGAGCAGTTCTTC.